These T cell receptor beta chains were read from a single sample in a study of cytomegalovirus exposure and HLA in healthy donors. Measured with immunoSEQ multiplex PCR; TCRdb has only the in-frame clones, and not every one. The sample holds roughly 170,000 clones, less than 80% seen once. Source material: PBMCs. The receptors were sampled from a female donor in good health and CMV-seronegative. CDR3s include the opening cysteine and the closing phenylalanine or tryptophan. Each record gives: V gene, J gene, clone size, D gene, CDR3 protein, CDR3 DNA. The D gene is left open where the match is weak. Size tells how often a clone was seen (once, few, many) or the class of an expanded clone, and some rows leave it out.

TRBV20-1	TRBJ1-1	-	-	CSASQGTEAFF	TGCAGTGCTAGTCAGGGTACTGAAGCTTTCTTT
TRBV4-1	TRBJ1-2	few	TRBD1	CASSSPGTGNGDGYTF	TGCGCCAGCAGCTCGCCCGGGACAGGGAATGGGGATGGCTACACCTTC
TRBV7-8	TRBJ2-7	-	-	CASSLTPGASYEQYF	TGTGCCAGCAGCCTGACCCCAGGGGCTTCCTACGAGCAGTACTTC
TRBV5-6	TRBJ2-5	-	-	CASREGGRQETQYF	TGTGCCAGCAGAGAGGGGGGGCGCCAAGAGACCCAGTACTTC
TRBV27	TRBJ2-2	-	-	CASSWDWAQNTGELFF	TGTGCCAGCAGTTGGGACTGGGCCCAGAACACCGGGGAGCTGTTTTTT
TRBV2	TRBJ1-5	-	-	CASSEGPARGNQPQHF	TGTGCCAGCAGTGAAGGACCTGCCCGGGGCAATCAGCCCCAGCATTTT
TRBV5-4	TRBJ1-1	-	-	CASSYDRIGTEAFF	TGTGCCAGCAGCTACGACAGGATAGGCACTGAAGCTTTCTTT
TRBV7-2	TRBJ1-6	-	TRBD1	CASSFRTGRDSPLHF	TGTGCCAGCAGCTTCCGGACAGGTCGGGATTCACCCCTCCACTTT
TRBV6-8	TRBJ2-6	-	TRBD1	CASSYSLSGDRRKSGANGLTF	TGTGCCAGCAGTTACTCGCTATCCGGGGACAGAAGGAAGTCTGGGGCCAACGGCCTGACTTTC
TRBV7-9	TRBJ2-5	-	-	CASSLYSQETQYF	TGTGCCAGCAGCTTATACAGCCAAGAGACCCAGTACTTC
TRBV27	TRBJ2-3	-	TRBD2	CASSLAAGTSGGEVTDTQYF	TGTGCCAGCAGTTTAGCCGCCGGGACTAGCGGGGGGGAAGTCACAGATACGCAGTATTTT
TRBV7-2	TRBJ2-7	few	TRBD1	CASSSPPGTATYEQYF	TGTGCCAGCAGCTCCCCCCCCGGGACAGCAACCTACGAGCAGTACTTC
TRBV4-3	TRBJ2-5	once	TRBD2	CASSPGAGGWGETQYF	TGCGCCAGCAGCCCCGGGGCGGGGGGTTGGGGAGAGACCCAGTACTTC
TRBV9	TRBJ2-3	-	TRBD2	CASSPGLASTDTQYF	TGTGCCAGCAGCCCGGGACTAGCGAGCACAGATACGCAGTATTTT
TRBV28	TRBJ2-3	-	TRBD1	CASSSPSTGEPDTQYF	TGTGCCAGCAGTTCTCCCTCCACAGGGGAACCAGATACGCAGTATTTT
TRBV4-3	TRBJ2-2	once	TRBD2	CASSQLAGDNTGELFF	TGCGCCAGCAGCCAACTAGCGGGGGATAACACCGGGGAGCTGTTTTTT
TRBV28	TRBJ1-1	-	TRBD1	CASSFFLGQGNTEAFF	TGTGCCAGCAGTTTTTTTTTGGGACAGGGGAACACTGAAGCTTTCTTT
TRBV5-4	TRBJ2-3	-	TRBD2	CASSRAGGREDTQYF	TGTGCCAGCAGCAGGGCGGGAGGGAGGGAAGATACGCAGTATTTT
TRBV7-2	TRBJ2-3	-	-	CASSSSAARTDTQYF	TGTGCCAGCAGCTCGAGTGCGGCCCGCACAGATACGCAGTATTTT
TRBV27	TRBJ1-1	-	-	CASSRTGTGSTEAFF	TGTGCCAGCAGTCGAACAGGGACGGGGTCCACTGAAGCTTTCTTT
TRBV10-1	TRBJ1-3	-	TRBD1	CASSQDRAYGNTIYF	TGCGCCAGCAGCCAGGACAGGGCATATGGAAACACCATATATTTT
TRBV18	TRBJ2-5	few	-	CASSPPGETQYF	TGTGCCAGCTCACCGCCCGGAGAGACCCAGTACTTC